What follows is one TCR beta chain and its context. This sample was taken from a study of T-cell reconstitution after alpha-beta-depleted transplantation in children. Preparation of the TCRbeta library was carried out with unique molecular identifiers. A single record per CDR3 protein comes from TCRdb applying MiXCR to the PCR reads. The data contain 500,000 to 600,000 distinct CDR3 sequences, approximately 20% of them singletons. The ends were cut back, 3 bases at V and 4 bases at J, with 13 bases in the middle. This CDR3 is built from 15 residues. The germline V gene has CDR1 MGHRA and CDR2 YSYEKL. J is TRBJ1-5 and V is TRBV4-1, with D tentatively TRBD1 (5 bases). Specimen: PBMCs from the stem cell graft donor, collected from the stem cell graft. The clonotype comes from a human donor who donated a stem cell graft to a child with acute lymphoblastic leukemia. CDR3 nucleotide sequence: TGCGCCAGCAGCCAGCAGGGAAACGGAAATCAGCCCCAGCATTTT. Residues: CASSQQGNGNQPQHF.